One and the same sample provided the 2 T cell receptor beta chains below, sequenced in a study of shared clonotypes between healthy human individuals. CD8 cells regarded as naive lacked CD45RO, were positively chosen for CCR7, and omitted terminally differentiated effector memory CD45RA+ cells. The table came from immunoSEQ multiplex PCR; TCRdb's copy has only in-frame clones and leaves some out. The repertoire holds more than 2 million clones, 93% seen once, with approximately 1.6% in the top ten. Specimen: naive CD8+ T cells from PBMCs. These receptors were obtained from a man younger than 30 in good health. Some clones in this sample may be carry-over from other donors' samples.

The chain is built from TRBV10-3 and TRBJ2-1; possible D gene TRBD2, 5 bases. V lost 3 bases, J lost 2 bases, and 8 bases lay in between. Germline loops: CDR1 ENHRY, CDR2 SYGVKD. The CDR3 runs 14 residues. The CDR3 bases are TGTGCCATCAGTGACGGGAATCCCTACAATGAGCAGTTCTTC. Encoded protein: CAISDGNPYNEQFF.

This rearrangement joins TRBV5-1 to TRBJ2-3; D possibly matches TRBD1 or TRBD2 (5 bases each). V dropped 9 bases and J dropped 1 base, with 15 bases sitting between them. Germline-derived CDR1 and CDR2 are SGHRS and YFSETQ. There are 14 residues in the CDR3. CDR3 protein: CAIQPGQGTDTQYF. DNA of the CDR3: TGCGCCATCCAGCCGGGGCAGGGCACAGATACGCAGTATTTT.